The clone carrying this TCR beta chain came up a few times. Its antigen is currently unknown. The CDR3 totals 16 residues. V shed 1 base, J shed 2 bases, and the junction held 5 bases outside the gene matches. The germline V gene encodes CDR1 MGHRA and CDR2 YSYEKL. The use of a sample-barcoded 5' primer and a J-beta primer mix characterized a second PCR of about 7 to 12 cycles. Every cDNA molecule bore a tag from a template-switch adaptor containing 12 random nucleotides. TCRdb called the 5' RACE reads again in MiXCR, with one record for every CDR3 protein. The sample records some 850,000 distinct CDR3 sequences, under 30% being singletons. The record originates from a study of blood T cells in healthy people across ages. Study-level findings and limits: When one million T cells were used, diversity estimates were thought to be underestimates.

These records were also assigned to another study, of T cells of mothers and their children. That source reports: Overlap measured in related mother-child pairs was slightly, non-significantly higher than in unrelated pairs.

The sequenced sample consisted of blood. The chain couples TRBV4-1 to TRBJ2-1; 7 nucleotides agree with TRBD2. The receptor's source is a boy younger than 18 in good health. Here the CDR3 DNA reads TGCGCCAGCAGCCAAGCTGGGACTACCACCTACAATGAGCAGTTCTTC. Its translation is CASSQAGTTTYNEQFF.